The entry below gives a single T cell receptor beta chain sequence along with its context. These data originate in a study of OX40 agonist ivuxolimab in advanced cancers. Study-level background: Three patients got partial responses; one had hepatocellular carcinoma and two had cutaneous melanoma.

The length of the CDR3 is 14 residues. Deletions cut 2 bases from V and 5 bases from J, with 12 bases between. The germline gives CDR1 SEHNR, CDR2 FQNEAQ (reference sequence). Here immunoSEQ multiplex PCR was the method, and the copy in TCRdb shows in-frame clones only, minus some. The sample carries roughly 60,000 clones, 65% to 90% recorded once. Sampling of blood occurred at baseline, cycle 4 day 1, and cycle 7 day 1. The material sequenced was CD4+ or CD8+ T cells sorted from blood, taken in a trial of the OX40 agonist ivuxolimab. This clonotype was obtained from an adult with an advanced solid tumor such as melanoma, head and neck, liver or kidney cancer. The rearrangement uses TRBV7-9 and TRBJ1-2; no reliable D call. As DNA, the CDR3 is TGTGCCAGCAGCTTAACACAAGCTTTGTATGGCTACACCTTC. As protein: CASSLTQALYGYTF.